The clone carrying this T cell receptor beta chain was seen more than once but under ten times. Its target is unknown. The data originate from a study of PD-1 blockade in classical Hodgkin lymphoma. Background on the study: Patients received nivolumab 3 mg/kg intravenously every 2 weeks. Study results and limitations: CD4+ TCR diversity, unlike CD8+, climbed significantly by C4D1. The authors have not defined what causes the repertoire differences, possibly disease activity or prior therapy. Before treatment, TCR diversity in newly diagnosed patients was reportedly lower than in healthy donors.

The time point here: cycle 4 day 1 (C4D1), after 5 to 7 weeks of nivolumab. No patient escaped relapse after autologous stem cell transplantation, and brentuximab vedotin exposure varied. Generated by immunoSEQ multiplex PCR, the TCRdb table keeps only in-frame clones and is missing some. Among over 85,000 clones listed, 75% to 95% were seen once. Germline values: CDR1 MGHRA, CDR2 YSYEKL. Trimming took 5 bases from V and 5 from J; bases not matched to a gene: 8. This CDR3 contains 16 residues. The source is a human donor with classical Hodgkin lymphoma. The source material was peripheral blood mononuclear cells (PBMCs), sampled before the fourth cycle of nivolumab. The J gene is TRBJ2-3, the V gene TRBV4-1, with 12 nucleotides matching TRBD2. The CDR3 loop is CASSSWTSGEIDTQYF. The DNA for the CDR3 is TGCGCCAGCAGCTCATGGACTAGCGGGGAGATAGATACGCAGTATTTT.